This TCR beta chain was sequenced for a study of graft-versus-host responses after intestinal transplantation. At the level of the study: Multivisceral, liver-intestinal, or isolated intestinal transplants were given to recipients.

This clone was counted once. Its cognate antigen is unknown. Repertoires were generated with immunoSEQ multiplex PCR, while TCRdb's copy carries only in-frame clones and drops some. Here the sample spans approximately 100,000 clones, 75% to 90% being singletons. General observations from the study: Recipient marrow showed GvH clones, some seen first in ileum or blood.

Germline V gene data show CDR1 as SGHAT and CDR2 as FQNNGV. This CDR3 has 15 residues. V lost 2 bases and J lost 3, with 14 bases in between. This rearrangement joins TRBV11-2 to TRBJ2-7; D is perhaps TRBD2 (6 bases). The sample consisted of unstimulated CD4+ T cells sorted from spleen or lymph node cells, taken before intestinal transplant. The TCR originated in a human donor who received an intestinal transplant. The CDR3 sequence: CASSLYGGLDYEQYF. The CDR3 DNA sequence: TGTGCCAGCAGCTTATATGGGGGACTGGACTACGAGCAGTACTTC.